The sequence of this T cell receptor (beta chain) was determined in a study of shared T cell receptors in the human thymus. Repertoires were generated with immunoSEQ multiplex PCR, while TCRdb's copy carries only in-frame clones and drops some. The table records roughly 550,000 clones, roughly 74% of them present only once. Germline lookup yields CDR1 MNHNS and CDR2 SASEGT. Unmatched junction bases numbered 7, after V lost 7 bases and J lost 8 bases. The CDR3 extends over 13 amino acids. This sample also belongs to another study, concerning human thymus T cells.

The receptor was derived from a boy less than two years old with a congenital heart defect. This chain joins TRBV6-1 and TRBJ2-1, with 8 bases lining up with TRBD2. Material: thymocytes. This chain's CDR3 is CASIGGGGYEQFF. CDR3 nucleotides: TGTGCCAGCATCGGGGGGGGAGGGTATGAGCAGTTCTTC.